This T cell receptor (beta chain) was obtained from a study of Ad26.COV2.S vaccination and SARS-CoV-2 variants. Study findings and constraints: Using TCR breadth and depth analyses may have led to underestimated total T cell responses.

In regard to this clone: Its antigen is unidentified.

Clones were read by immunoSEQ multiplex PCR, and TCRdb kept only the in-frame ones, dropping some. Found here are 400,000 or so clones, less than 90% of them singletons; the top ten hold 3% to 3.5%. Treatment specified: some 19 received Ad26.COV2.S at low or high dose, single or two shots; several received placebo; per-sample allocation not given. Vaccine and placebo recipients were sampled on day 63 after the first injection. The donor was a Boston adult aged 18-55 years. Ad26 vector vaccine expressed Wuhan-strain SARS-CoV-2 spike. The germline V gene has CDR1 LNHDA and CDR2 SQIVND (reference sequence). The ends were cut back, 6 bases at V and 2 bases at J, with 14 bases in the middle. The CDR3 totals 14 residues.

The sample consisted of peripheral blood, taken in a trial of Ad26.COV2.S vaccine versus placebo. This chain joins TRBV19 and TRBJ2-7; the D gene is possibly TRBD2 (5 bases). This clonotype was sampled from a person aged 18-65 years who received the Ad26.COV2.S COVID-19 vaccine or a placebo. This CDR3 reads CASSPQREPYEQYF. CDR3 DNA: TGTGCCAGTAGCCCACAAAGGGAGCCCTACGAGCAGTACTTC. Combining the CDR3 with reference TRBV19 and TRBJ2-7 gives the whole variable domain DGGITQSPKYLFRKEGQNVTLSCEQNLNHDAMYWYRQDPGQGLRLIYYSQIVNDFQKGDIAEGYSVSREKKESFPLTVTSAQKNPTAFYLCASSPQREPYEQYFGPGTRLTVT.